This T cell receptor beta chain was sequenced for a study of CD8 T cells in ankylosing spondylitis. This clonotype was picked up many times. In TCRdb, the 5' RACE reads were re-called with MiXCR into one record per CDR3 protein. The sample consists of some 250,000 distinct CDR3 sequences, more than 20% of them appearing once. Germline CDR1 is SGHDT and CDR2 is YYEEEE. This CDR3 comprises 14 residues. V dropped 2 bases and J dropped 10; count of bases not matched to a gene: 6. The chain combines TRBV5-6 with TRBJ1-6, with 7 bases matching TRBD1. The receptor was isolated from a male donor with ankylosing spondylitis or in good health (not recorded which). Specimen: blood, either unsorted or a sorted T cell fraction (not recorded which). CDR3 bases: TGTGCCAGCAGCTTTGCAGGGGGGTACTCACCCCTCCACTTT. Its protein is CASSFAGGYSPLHF.